Presented here are 20 T cell receptor beta chains from one specimen sequenced in a study of T cells in Graves' hyperthyroidism and ophthalmopathy. Amplification yielded TCR beta CDR3 regions, with RNA transcripts as the source. First-round RT-PCR of the TCR CDR3 relied on the HTBI primer set. From the multiplex PCR reads, TCRdb called clonotypes with MiXCR, one entry per CDR3 protein. This table has 300,000 to 400,000 distinct CDR3 sequences, 14% appearing once. Sequenced material: blood. The receptors were sampled from a woman aged 25 to 39 with Graves' hyperthyroidism.

Turning to this clonotype: Just one base apart from a much larger clone, this may be a read error. The chain carries TRBV28 and TRBJ2-1; 7 bases align to TRBD2. Germline CDR1 reads MDHEN; CDR2 reads SYDVKM. The CDR3 sequence is 15 residues long. V lost 4 bases to trimming and J lost 5 bases; unmatched junction nucleotides: 8. The CDR3 DNA sequence: TGTGCCAGCAGTTCAAGGGCTAGCGGTAACAATGAGCAGTTCTTC. The encoded protein is CASSSRASGNNEQFF.

This clonotype was observed many times. The chain uses TRBV2 and TRBJ2-3, with 12 positions matching TRBD2. From germline, CDR1 is SNHLY and CDR2 FYNNEI. The CDR3 runs to 17 residues. V dropped 6 bases and J dropped 6; count of bases not matched to a gene: 13. The CDR3 sequence is CASSALRLAGEGDTQYF. The CDR3 coding sequence is TGTGCCAGCAGCGCCCTTCGACTAGCGGGAGAAGGGGATACGCAGTATTTT.

This clonotype was seen at least ten times. The chain couples TRBV2 to TRBJ2-1, with TRBD1 identical over 7 bases. The V segment lost 5 bases and the J segment 6 bases; nucleotides outside the gene matches: 7. The germline CDR1 and CDR2 sequences are SNHLY and FYNNEI. CDR3 length: 14 residues. The CDR3 reads CASSPDTGVNEQFF. CDR3 DNA sequence: TGTGCCAGCAGTCCAGATACAGGGGTCAATGAGCAGTTCTTC.

The sample holds many counts of this clonotype. The chain joins TRBV12-3 or TRBV12-4 to TRBJ1-3; weak D call: TRBD1 (5 bases). CDR3 length: 15 residues. V was trimmed by 3 bases and J by 0 bases, leaving 9 bases between them. The CDR3 sequence: CASSFWGVSGNTIYF. The CDR3 DNA is TGTGCCAGCAGTTTTTGGGGGGTCTCTGGAAACACCATATATTTT.

The table lists this clonotype with many counts. This rearrangement joins TRBV30 to TRBJ1-1; D ambiguous. This CDR3 is 12 amino acids long. In germline, CDR1 is GTSNPN, CDR2 SVGIG (reference sequence). Trimming removed 1 base at V and 7 bases at J, with 10 bases between. The CDR3 sequence: CAWSAGRNEAFF. The CDR3 DNA sequence: TGTGCCTGGAGTGCGGGCCGGAATGAAGCTTTCTTT.

This clonotype was recorded at least ten times. V is TRBV2 and J is TRBJ2-1; 7 nucleotides agree with TRBD1. V lost 7 bases to trimming and J lost 8 bases; unmatched junction nucleotides: 11. The germline CDR1 and CDR2 sequences are SNHLY and FYNNEI. CDR3 length: 14 amino acids. CDR3 coding DNA: TGTGCCAGCAAACGACAGGGATTGTCCGATGAGCAGTTCTTC. Amino acids: CASKRQGLSDEQFF.

The sample holds a few counts of this clonotype. The chain combines TRBV28 with TRBJ2-7; 7 bases agree with TRBD1. Trimming took 8 bases from V and 4 from J; bases not matched to a gene: 14. CDR1 is MDHEN and CDR2 is SYDVKM in the germline V gene. The CDR3 loop spans 15 amino acids. The CDR3 region is CASAERQDRLYEQYF. DNA of the CDR3: TGTGCCAGCGCCGAGCGCCAGGACAGGCTATACGAGCAGTACTTC. The whole variable domain, filled in from reference TRBV28 and TRBJ2-7, reads DVKVTQSSRYLVKRTGEKVFLECVQDMDHENMFWYRQDPGLGLRLIYFSYDVKMKEKGDIPEGYSVSREKKERFSLILESASTNQTSMYLCASAERQDRLYEQYFGPGTRLTVT.

With regard to this clonotype: This may arise from a read error, as a much more abundant clone is one base away. The V call is TRBV12-3 or TRBV12-4, the J call TRBJ1-4; TRBD1 might be the D (5 bases). The CDR3 covers 17 residues. Trimming took 8 bases from V and 0 from J, leaving 19 bases between them. CDR3 sequence: CASGPGTRFATNEKLFF. Written as DNA, the CDR3 is TGTGCCAGCGGCCCCGGGACGCGCTTCGCAACTAATGAAAAACTGTTTTTT.

This clonotype has a handful of counts. The V and J genes are TRBV9 and TRBJ2-3, with 8 bases fitting TRBD1. The CDR3 is made up of 18 amino acids. V gave up 4 bases and J gave up 3 bases; unmatched junction bases: 16. In germline, CDR1 is SGDLS, CDR2 YYNGEE. CDR3 amino acids: CASSSPRAWTGSTDTQYF. In nucleotides, the CDR3 is TGTGCCAGCAGCTCCCCTAGAGCCTGGACAGGGTCGACAGATACGCAGTATTTT.

Ten or more counts support this clonotype. The V and J genes are TRBV28 and TRBJ2-7, with D possibly matching TRBD1 (6 bases). The V end lost 4 bases, the J end lost 1 base, and 14 bases lay between the germline ends. The CDR3 has 15 residues. Germline V gives CDR1 MDHEN, CDR2 SYDVKM. CDR3 sequence reads: CASSSTGTPSYEQYF. Here the CDR3 DNA reads TGTGCCAGCAGTTCAACCGGGACACCGTCCTACGAGCAGTACTTC.

This clonotype showed up many times. J is TRBJ2-5 and V is TRBV24-1, with D uncertain. Trimming shortened V by 9 bases and J by 3 bases, and 7 bases separated the two germline ends. The V gene's germline CDR1 is KGHDR and CDR2 SFDVKD. This CDR3 spans 11 amino acids. The CDR3 is CATQAEETQYF. The CDR3 nucleotides are TGTGCCACCCAGGCGGAAGAGACCCAGTACTTC.

The rearrangement uses TRBV29-1 and TRBJ1-1; D gene uncertain. The germline V and J ends were trimmed by 4 bases and 0 bases, with 15 bases remaining between them. The CDR3 runs 15 residues. The germline CDR1 and CDR2 sequences are SQVTM and ANQGSEA. The CDR3 reads CSVAQPLVMNTEAFF. CDR3 sequence (DNA): TGCAGCGTTGCTCAACCCCTCGTGATGAACACTGAAGCTTTCTTT.

This clonotype was recorded at least ten times. This chain joins TRBV29-1 and TRBJ2-4, with D perhaps TRBD1 (6 bases). The CDR3 sequence is 14 residues long. Germline lookup yields CDR1 SQVTM and CDR2 ANQGSEA. V was trimmed by 7 bases and J by 1 base, leaving 14 bases between them. The CDR3 coding sequence is TGCAGCGCAGAGACAGGCGATGCCAAAAACATTCAGTACTTC. Translated: CSAETGDAKNIQYF.

The chain has TRBV2 and TRBJ2-3, with D possibly TRBD1 on 5 matching bases. The CDR3 has 18 amino acids. The germline gives CDR1 SNHLY, CDR2 FYNNEI. The V and J ends lost 0 bases and 4 bases respectively, with 20 bases between them. The CDR3 region has the DNA TGTGCCAGCAGTGAAGCGCTTAGCAGGGAATTGTTTTCAGATACGCAGTATTTT. Protein: CASSEALSRELFSDTQYF.

This clonotype was seen repeatedly, ten times or more. This CDR3 is CATLGSWALSEQFF. For the CDR3, the DNA is TGTGCCACCCTCGGTTCCTGGGCTCTCAGTGAGCAGTTCTTC. The chain has TRBV28 and TRBJ2-1; no definite D call. This CDR3 has 14 residues. Trimming pared 10 bases from V and 9 bases from J, leaving 22 bases between. In germline, CDR1 is MDHEN, CDR2 SYDVKM.

The sample holds many counts of this clonotype. This rearrangement joins TRBV6-1 to TRBJ2-1; possibly TRBD2 for D (6 bases). Trimming cost V 6 bases and J 6 bases, with 15 bases left between them. Germline loops: CDR1 MNHNS, CDR2 SASEGT. The CDR3 sequence is 14 residues long. The CDR3 DNA is TGTGCCAGCAGGGAGGGTCTATGGGTCAATGAGCAGTTCTTC. Translated: CASREGLWVNEQFF.

Ten or more counts support this clonotype. V usage is TRBV2 and J usage is TRBJ2-1; 14 bases are a match to TRBD2. The germline gives CDR1 SNHLY, CDR2 FYNNEI. CDR3 length equals 15 residues. J was trimmed by 10 bases and V by 6 bases; bases with no gene match: 8. This CDR3 is CASSGGLAGEGEQFF. The CDR3 bases are TGTGCCAGCAGCGGGGGACTAGCGGGAGAGGGCGAGCAGTTCTTC.

This chain connects TRBV9 to TRBJ2-3; D perhaps matches TRBD2 (6 bases). This CDR3 contains 14 residues. The germline V gene encodes CDR1 SGDLS and CDR2 YYNGEE. Trimming removed 3 bases from V and 4 bases from J, with 12 bases in between. The CDR3, as DNA: TGTGCCAGCAGCGGACGGGGGACCTCAGATACGCAGTATTTT. Amino acid sequence: CASSGRGTSDTQYF.

This clonotype turned up a few times. V gene TRBV6-1 combines with J gene TRBJ2-5, with no clear D. CDR1 is MNHNS, CDR2 SASEGT, per germline. The CDR3 loop spans 14 amino acids. V lost 7 bases, J lost 5 bases, and 17 bases lay in between. The CDR3 DNA sequence: TGTGCCAGCACAACTGCAAGGGCCGGGGAGACCCAGTACTTC. Its protein is CASTTARAGETQYF.

The chain is built from TRBV7-2 and TRBJ1-2; D is ambiguous. The germline gives CDR1 SGHTA, CDR2 FQGNSA. Trimming stripped 2 bases from V and 0 bases from J, with 4 bases between. The CDR3 runs 13 residues. The CDR3 nucleotides read TGTGCCAGCAGCTTACTCACTAACTATGGCTACACCTTC. As protein: CASSLLTNYGYTF.